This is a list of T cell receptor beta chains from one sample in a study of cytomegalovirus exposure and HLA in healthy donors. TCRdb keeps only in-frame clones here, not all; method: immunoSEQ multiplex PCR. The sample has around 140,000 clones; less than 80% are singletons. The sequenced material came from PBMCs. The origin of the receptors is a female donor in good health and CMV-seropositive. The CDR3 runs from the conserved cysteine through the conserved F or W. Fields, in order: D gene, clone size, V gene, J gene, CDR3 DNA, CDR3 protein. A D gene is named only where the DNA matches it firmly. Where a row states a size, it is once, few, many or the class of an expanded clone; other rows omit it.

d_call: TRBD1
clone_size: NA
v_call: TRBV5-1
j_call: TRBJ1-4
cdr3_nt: TGCGCCAGTAAACAGGGGGAAGAGGAAAAACTGTTTTTT
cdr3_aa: CASKQGEEEKLFF

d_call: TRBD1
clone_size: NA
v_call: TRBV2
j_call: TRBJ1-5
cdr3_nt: TGTGCCAGCAGCGCCAACCTTCGGGACAGGGGTCAGCCCCAGCATTTT
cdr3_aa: CASSANLRDRGQPQHF

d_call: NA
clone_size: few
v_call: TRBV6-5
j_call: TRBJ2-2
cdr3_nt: TGTGCCAGCAGTTACTCGGGCGGGACTAACACCGGGGAGCTGTTTTTT
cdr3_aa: CASSYSGGTNTGELFF

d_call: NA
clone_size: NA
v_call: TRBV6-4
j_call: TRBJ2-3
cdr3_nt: TGTGCCAGCAGAGCAGAGGCGAGCACAGATACGCAGTATTTT
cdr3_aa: CASRAEASTDTQYF

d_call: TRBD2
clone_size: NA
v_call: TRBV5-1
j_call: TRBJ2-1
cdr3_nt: TGCGCCAGCAGCCATGGGGGAAGCGGGAGGGCGTACAATGAGCAGTTCTTC
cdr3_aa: CASSHGGSGRAYNEQFF

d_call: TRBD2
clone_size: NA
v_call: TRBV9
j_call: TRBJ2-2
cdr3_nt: TGTGCCAGCAGCTTTAGCGGGGGGGCCGACACCGGGGAGCTGTTTTTT
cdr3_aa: CASSFSGGADTGELFF

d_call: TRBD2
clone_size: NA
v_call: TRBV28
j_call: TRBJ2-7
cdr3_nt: TGTGCCAGCGCACCGCGGGGGGCCGCTCGATACGAGCAGTACTTC
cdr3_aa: CASAPRGAARYEQYF

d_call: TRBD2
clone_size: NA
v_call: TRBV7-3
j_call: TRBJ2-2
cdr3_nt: TGTGCCAGCAGCTGGGCTAGCGGGGGGAGAACCGGGGAGCTGTTTTTT
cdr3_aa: CASSWASGGRTGELFF

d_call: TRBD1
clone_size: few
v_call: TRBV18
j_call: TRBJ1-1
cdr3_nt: TGTGCCAGCTCAGCACAGGGGTATGACACTGAAGCTTTCTTT
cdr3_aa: CASSAQGYDTEAFF

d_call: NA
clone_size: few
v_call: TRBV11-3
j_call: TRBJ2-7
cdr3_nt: TGTGCCAGCAGCTTGGGCTCCCACCGCGAGCAGTACTTC
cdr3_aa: CASSLGSHREQYF

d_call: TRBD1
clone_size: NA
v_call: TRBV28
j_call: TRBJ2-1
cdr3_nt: TGTGCCAGCATCCCTGAGGGACAGGGATCTATAAATGAGCAGTTCTTC
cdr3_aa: CASIPEGQGSINEQFF

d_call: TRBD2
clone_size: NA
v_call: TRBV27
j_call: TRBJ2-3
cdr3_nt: TGTGCCAGCAGTTTACAAGCGGGAGGCCACCACCAGGATTTT
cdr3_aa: CASSLQAGGHHQDF

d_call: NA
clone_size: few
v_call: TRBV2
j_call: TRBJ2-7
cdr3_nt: TGTGCCAGCACGGAGGGCGCGGATTTCTACGAGCAGTACTTC
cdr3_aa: CASTEGADFYEQYF

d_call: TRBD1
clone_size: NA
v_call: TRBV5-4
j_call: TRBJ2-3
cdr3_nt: TGTGCCAGCGGACCACGGACAGGGCCAGATACGCAGTATTTT
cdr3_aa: CASGPRTGPDTQYF

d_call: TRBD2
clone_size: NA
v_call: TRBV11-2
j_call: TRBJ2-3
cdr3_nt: TGTGCCAGCAGCTTAGATGGACTAGCGGGGGTCACAGATACGCAGTATTTT
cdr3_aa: CASSLDGLAGVTDTQYF

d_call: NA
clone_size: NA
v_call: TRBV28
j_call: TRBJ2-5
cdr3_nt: TGTGCCAGCAGTTTATCCCGAGCTCAGTACTTC
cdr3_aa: CASSLSRAQYF

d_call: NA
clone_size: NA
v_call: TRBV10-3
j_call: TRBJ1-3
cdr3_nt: TGTGCCATCAGTGAGTCGTACTCTGGAAACACCATATATTTT
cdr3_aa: CAISESYSGNTIYF

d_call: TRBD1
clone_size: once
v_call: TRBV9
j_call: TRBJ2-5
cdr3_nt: TGTGCCAGCAGTCTGGGTCTGGACAGGGGGCAAGAGGCCCAGTACTTC
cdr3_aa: CASSLGLDRGQEAQYF

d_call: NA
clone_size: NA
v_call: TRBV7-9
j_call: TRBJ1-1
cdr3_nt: TGTGCCAGCAGCTTAGGACAGTCGAACACTGAAGCTTTCTTT
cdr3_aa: CASSLGQSNTEAFF

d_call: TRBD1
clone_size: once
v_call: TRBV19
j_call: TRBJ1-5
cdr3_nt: TGTGCCAGTAGAGACCGGGACAGGGTTCTGAGGCCCCAGCATTTT
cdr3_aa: CASRDRDRVLRPQHF

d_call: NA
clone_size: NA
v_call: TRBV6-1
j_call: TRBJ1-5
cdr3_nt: TGTGCCAGCAGTCCCCGAGAAAATCAGCCCCAGCATTTT
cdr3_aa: CASSPRENQPQHF

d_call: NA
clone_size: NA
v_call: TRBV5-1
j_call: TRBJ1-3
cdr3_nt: TGCGCCAGCAGCACCGGGGAATCTGGAAACACCATATATTTT
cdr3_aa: CASSTGESGNTIYF

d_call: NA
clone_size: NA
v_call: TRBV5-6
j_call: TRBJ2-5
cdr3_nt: TGTGCCAGCAGCTTAGGCGGGTACCAAGAGACCCAGTACTTC
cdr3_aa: CASSLGGYQETQYF

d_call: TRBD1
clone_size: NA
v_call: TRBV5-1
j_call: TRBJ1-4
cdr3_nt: TGCGCCAGCAGCCCCTCCGGGACAGAGCATGAAAAACTGTTTTTT
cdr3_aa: CASSPSGTEHEKLFF

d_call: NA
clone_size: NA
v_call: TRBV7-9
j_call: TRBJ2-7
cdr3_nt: TGTGCCAGCAGCTTAGAATTGGGGACACCCTACGAGCAGTACTTC
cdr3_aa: CASSLELGTPYEQYF

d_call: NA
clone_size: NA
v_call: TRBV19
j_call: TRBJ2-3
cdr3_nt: TGTGCCAGTAATGATAACTTTGGCACAGATACGCAGTATTTT
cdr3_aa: CASNDNFGTDTQYF

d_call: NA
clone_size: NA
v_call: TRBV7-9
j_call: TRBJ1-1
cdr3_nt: TGTGCCAGCAGCCAGCGACGGGACACCGGATCGAACACTGAAGCTTTCTTT
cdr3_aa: CASSQRRDTGSNTEAFF

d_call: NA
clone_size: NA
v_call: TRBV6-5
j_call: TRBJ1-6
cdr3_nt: TGTGCCAGCAGTTACAGGACAGCTAATTCACCCCTCCACTTT
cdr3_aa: CASSYRTANSPLHF

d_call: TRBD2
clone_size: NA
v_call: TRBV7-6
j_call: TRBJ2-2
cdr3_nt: TGTGCCAGCAGCGCCGGCGGCGGGGGGGCCGTGACCGGGGAGCTGTTTTTT
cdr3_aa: CASSAGGGGAVTGELFF

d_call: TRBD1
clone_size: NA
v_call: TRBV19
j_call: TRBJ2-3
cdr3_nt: TGTGCCAGTAGTATCTCAGGGACAGGGGGCGTAACAGATACGCAGTATTTT
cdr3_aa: CASSISGTGGVTDTQYF

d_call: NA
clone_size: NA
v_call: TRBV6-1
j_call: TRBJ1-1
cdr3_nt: TGTGCCAGCAGTGGGGGACAAAAACAAGCTTTCTTT
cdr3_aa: CASSGGQKQAFF

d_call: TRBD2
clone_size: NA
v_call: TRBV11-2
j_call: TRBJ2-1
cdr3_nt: TGTGCCAGCAGGCACACCGGGACTAGCGGAGGGGGGGAGCAGTTCTTC
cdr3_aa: CASRHTGTSGGGEQFF

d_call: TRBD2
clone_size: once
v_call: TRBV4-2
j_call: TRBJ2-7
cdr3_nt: TGTGCCAGCAGCCAAGGCAGCGGGGGGGCCCACGAGCAGTACTTC
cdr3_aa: CASSQGSGGAHEQYF

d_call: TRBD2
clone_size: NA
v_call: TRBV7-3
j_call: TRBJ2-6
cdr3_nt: TGTGCCAGCAGCCCCACCATCGGGAGGGCTGGGGCCAACGTCCTGACTTTC
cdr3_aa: CASSPTIGRAGANVLTF

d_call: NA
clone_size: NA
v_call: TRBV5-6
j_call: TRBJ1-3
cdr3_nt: TGTGCCAGCAGCTTTTACAGGGTTAGCTCTGGAAACACCATATATTTT
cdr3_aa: CASSFYRVSSGNTIYF

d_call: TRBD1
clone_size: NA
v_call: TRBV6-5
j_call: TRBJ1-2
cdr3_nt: TGTGCCAGCAGCTTGGGTCAGGGGGATTTCGGCTACACCTTC
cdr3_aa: CASSLGQGDFGYTF

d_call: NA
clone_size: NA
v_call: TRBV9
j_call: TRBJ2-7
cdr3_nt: TGTGCCAGCAGCGTAGAAGGGGATTCCTACGAGCAGTACTTC
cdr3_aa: CASSVEGDSYEQYF

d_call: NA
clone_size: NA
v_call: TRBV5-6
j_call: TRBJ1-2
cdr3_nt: TGTGCCAGCAGCTCACAGGGCTATGGCTACACCTTC
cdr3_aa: CASSSQGYGYTF

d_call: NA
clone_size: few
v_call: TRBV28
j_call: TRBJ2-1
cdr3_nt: TGTGCCAGCAGTCCCTGGAGTGGTACCTACAATGAGCAGTTCTTC
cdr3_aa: CASSPWSGTYNEQFF

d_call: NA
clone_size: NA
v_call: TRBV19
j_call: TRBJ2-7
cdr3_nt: TGTGCCAGTAGTGAGTATCAGGGGAATGGCAACGAGCAGTACTTC
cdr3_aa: CASSEYQGNGNEQYF

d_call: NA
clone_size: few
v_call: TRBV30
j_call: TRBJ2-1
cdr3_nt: TGTGCCTGGAGTGTACAGGTTAGCGGCGAGCAGTTCTTC
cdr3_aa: CAWSVQVSGEQFF

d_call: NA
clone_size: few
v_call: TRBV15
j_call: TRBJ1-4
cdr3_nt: TGTGCCACCAGCAGAGATTGGTACAGTGAAAAACTGTTTTTT
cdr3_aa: CATSRDWYSEKLFF

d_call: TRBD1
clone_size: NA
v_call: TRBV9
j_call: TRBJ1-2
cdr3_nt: TGTGCCAGCAGCTCATCGACAGGGATCGACTATGGCTACACCTTC
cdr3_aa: CASSSSTGIDYGYTF

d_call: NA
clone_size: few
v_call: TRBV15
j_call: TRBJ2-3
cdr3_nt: TGTGCCACCAGCAGAAGGACAGCCGGCACAGATACGCAGTATTTT
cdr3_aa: CATSRRTAGTDTQYF

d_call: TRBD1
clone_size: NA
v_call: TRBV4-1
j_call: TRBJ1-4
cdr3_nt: TGCGCCAGCAGGCCCGGGACAGGGGGGGGTAATGAAAAACTGTTTTTT
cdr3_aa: CASRPGTGGGNEKLFF

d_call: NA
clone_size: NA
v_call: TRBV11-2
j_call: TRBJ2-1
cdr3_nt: TGTGCCAGCAGCTTAGGGGGCCTCCACAATGAGCAGTTCTTC
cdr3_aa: CASSLGGLHNEQFF

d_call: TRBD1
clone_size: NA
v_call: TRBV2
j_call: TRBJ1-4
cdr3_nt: TGTGCCAGCAGAGTAACAGGGGGCAGGGAAAAACTGTTTTTT
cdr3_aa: CASRVTGGREKLFF

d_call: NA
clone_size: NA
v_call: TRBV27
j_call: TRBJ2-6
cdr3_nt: TGTGCCAGCACTCCGGGGGTCTCTGGGGCCAACGTCCTGACTTTC
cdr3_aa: CASTPGVSGANVLTF

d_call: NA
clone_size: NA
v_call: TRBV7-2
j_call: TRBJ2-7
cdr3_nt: TGTGCCAGCAGCTTAGTCCCCGGGGGACGGTACGAGCAGTACTTC
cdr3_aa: CASSLVPGGRYEQYF

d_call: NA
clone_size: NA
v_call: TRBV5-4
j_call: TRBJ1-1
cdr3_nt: TGTGCCGCCACAGTGAACACTGAAGCTTTCTTT
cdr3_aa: CAATVNTEAFF

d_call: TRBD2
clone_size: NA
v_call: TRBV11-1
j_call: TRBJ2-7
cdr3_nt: TGTGCCAGCAGCCCGGGACTAGGCTCCTACGAGCAGTACTTC
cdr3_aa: CASSPGLGSYEQYF

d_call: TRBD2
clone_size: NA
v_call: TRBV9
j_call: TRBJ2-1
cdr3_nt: TGTGCCAGCAGCGTGGGCGGGGGGGCCACCGAGCAGTTCTTC
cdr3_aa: CASSVGGGATEQFF

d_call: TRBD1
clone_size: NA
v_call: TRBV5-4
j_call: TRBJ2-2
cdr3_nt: TGTGCCAGCAGCTTGGGGACAGGGGGTCAACTGCCCACCGGGGAGCTGTTTTTT
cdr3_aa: CASSLGTGGQLPTGELFF

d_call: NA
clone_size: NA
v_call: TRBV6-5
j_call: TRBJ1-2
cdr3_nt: TGTGCCAGCAGTTACTCGACAGAGCCCTATGGCTACACCTTC
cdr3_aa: CASSYSTEPYGYTF

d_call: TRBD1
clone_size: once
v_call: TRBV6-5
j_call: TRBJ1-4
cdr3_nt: TGTGCCAGCACTTTAGGGACAGGCCTTAATGAAAAACTGTTTTTT
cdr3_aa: CASTLGTGLNEKLFF

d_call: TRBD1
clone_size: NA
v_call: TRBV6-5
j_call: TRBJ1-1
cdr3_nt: TGTGCCAGCAACCGGGACAGCTACACTGAAGCTTTCTTT
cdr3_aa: CASNRDSYTEAFF